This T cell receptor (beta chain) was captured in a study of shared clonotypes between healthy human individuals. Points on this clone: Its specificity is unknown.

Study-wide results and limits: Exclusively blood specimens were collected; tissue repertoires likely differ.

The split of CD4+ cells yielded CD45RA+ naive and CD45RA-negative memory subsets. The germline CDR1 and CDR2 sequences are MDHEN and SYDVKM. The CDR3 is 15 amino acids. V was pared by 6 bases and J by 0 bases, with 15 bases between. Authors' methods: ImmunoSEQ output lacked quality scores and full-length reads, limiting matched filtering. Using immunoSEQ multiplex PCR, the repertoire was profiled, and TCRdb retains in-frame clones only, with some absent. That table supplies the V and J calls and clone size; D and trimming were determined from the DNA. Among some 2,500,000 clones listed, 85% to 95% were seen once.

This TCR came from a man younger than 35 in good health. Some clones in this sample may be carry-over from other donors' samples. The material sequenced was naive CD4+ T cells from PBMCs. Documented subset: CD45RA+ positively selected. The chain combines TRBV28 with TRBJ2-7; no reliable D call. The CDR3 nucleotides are TGTGCCAGCAGCACCCGACTCCTGAGCTCCTACGAGCAGTACTTC. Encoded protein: CASSTRLLSSYEQYF.